What follows are 12 T cell receptor beta chains derived from one specimen sequenced in a study of T cell repertoires in cytomegalovirus infection. TCRdb redid the calling of the reads with MiXCR, one entry per CDR3 protein. The table shows about 920,000 distinct CDR3 sequences, with roughly a third occurring only once. These receptors' targets are unknown. The sequencing used cultured CD8+ T cells from PBMCs, collected from culture after CMV antigen stimulation. The receptors derive from a human donor in good health (CMV status not recorded). Some clones in this sample may be carry-over from other donors' samples.

The chain has TRBV15 and TRBJ1-1; no definite D call. Germline CDR1 LNHNV, CDR2 YYDKDF (reference sequence). Trimming took 1 base from V and 4 from J, leaving 13 bases between them. This CDR3 contains 15 residues. DNA for the CDR3: TGTGCCACCAGCAGAGGGGCGGGGTTAGGCACTGAAGCTTTCTTT. Protein product: CATSRGAGLGTEAFF.

The rearrangement links TRBV19 to TRBJ1-2; D is ambiguous. Germline V gives CDR1 LNHDA, CDR2 SQIVND (reference sequence). This CDR3 contains 11 residues. V was shortened by 11 bases and J by 4 bases, with 11 bases between the two germline ends. As DNA, the CDR3 is TGTGCCGCCCTTGTGGGCTATGGCTACACCTTC. Translation: CAALVGYGYTF.

This clonotype was detected ten times or more. The chain combines TRBV7-6 with TRBJ2-1, with 14 bases fitting TRBD2. In germline, CDR1 is SGHVS, CDR2 FNYEAQ. The ends lost 6 bases at V and 5 bases at J; junction bases unmatched: 6. The CDR3 is 16 amino acids. For the CDR3, the DNA is TGTGCCAGCAGTCGACCGACTAGCGGGGGGGACAATGAGCAGTTCTTC. As protein: CASSRPTSGGDNEQFF. Together with reference TRBV7-6 and TRBJ2-1, the CDR3 gives the full variable domain: GAGVSQSPRYKVTKRGQDVALRCDPISGHVSLYWYRQALGQGPEFLTYFNYEAQQDKSGLPNDRFSAERPEGSISTLTIQRTEQRDSAMYRCASSRPTSGGDNEQFFGPGTRLTVL.

CDR3 coding DNA: TGTGCCAGCGGGAGGGAGCAGTACTTC. It encodes CASGREQYF. The chain is built from TRBV27 and TRBJ2-7; D is perhaps TRBD2 (6 bases). CDR1 and CDR2 from the germline V gene are MNHEY and SMNVEV (reference sequence). This CDR3 is 9 amino acids long. V lost 8 bases to trimming and J lost 7 bases, with 6 bases between them.

CDR3 bases: TGTGCCAGCAGTTCTGGCGTCCCCAACTATGGCTACACCTTC. As protein: CASSSGVPNYGYTF. The chain combines TRBV27 with TRBJ1-2; D gene uncertain. The V gene's germline CDR1 is MNHEY and CDR2 SMNVEV (reference sequence). V lost 4 bases, J lost 2 bases, and 11 bases lay in between. The CDR3 totals 14 residues.

The chain combines TRBV7-9 with TRBJ2-2; 14 bases line up with TRBD2. Germline CDR1 and CDR2: SEHNR and FQNEAQ (reference sequence). V dropped 4 bases and J dropped 5; count of bases not matched to a gene: 6. The CDR3 runs to 17 residues. The CDR3: CASSSGTSGGETGELFF. Here the CDR3 DNA reads TGTGCCAGCAGCTCAGGGACTAGCGGGGGAGAAACCGGGGAGCTGTTTTTT.

This clonotype was detected a few times. V gene TRBV7-9 combines with J gene TRBJ2-3; no clear D. The ends were cut back, 3 bases at V and 2 bases at J, with 6 bases in the middle. Germline V lookup: CDR1 SEHNR, CDR2 FQNEAQ (reference sequence). CDR3 length: 13 residues. CDR3 sequence reads: CASSLLITDTQYF. The DNA of the CDR3 is TGTGCCAGCAGCTTGCTGATCACAGATACGCAGTATTTT.

The chain is built from TRBV6-6 and TRBJ2-3; 12 bases are a match to TRBD2. In germline, CDR1 is MNHNY, CDR2 SVGAGI (reference sequence). The junction had 17 bases not matched to a gene; V was cut back by 6 bases and J by 4 bases. The CDR3 loop spans 19 amino acids. The CDR3 bases are TGTGCCAGCAGCTACGTACCCATCCGACTAGCGGGGGCCCCAGATACGCAGTATTTT. It yields the protein CASSYVPIRLAGAPDTQYF.

This clonotype was observed a few times. The V call is TRBV6-6, the J call TRBJ2-2; tentative D call: TRBD1 (6 bases). V dropped 3 bases and J dropped 0 bases, with 11 bases sitting between them. Per the germline V gene, CDR1 is MNHNY and CDR2 is SVGAGI (reference sequence). The CDR3 extends over 16 amino acids. Written as DNA, the CDR3 is TGTGCCAGCAGTTATGGGGACACCCCGAACACCGGGGAGCTGTTTTTT. Translating it yields CASSYGDTPNTGELFF.

There are many counts of this clonotype. V gene TRBV4-1 combines with J gene TRBJ2-2; D uncertain. Between the trimmed V and J ends, which lost 0 bases and 8 bases, there was a span of 22 bases. Germline V gene data show CDR1 as MGHRA and CDR2 as YSYEKL. The CDR3 covers 18 residues. CDR3 loop: CASSQDPGQMEKVGELFF. CDR3 in DNA: TGCGCCAGCAGCCAAGACCCCGGGCAGATGGAGAAAGTTGGGGAGCTGTTTTTT.

A single count supports this clonotype. V is TRBV24-1 and J is TRBJ2-3; 9 nucleotides line up with TRBD1. CDR3 length equals 17 residues. Per the germline V gene, CDR1 is KGHDR and CDR2 is SFDVKD. After removal of 7 bases from V and 2 bases from J, the junction contained 12 bases not matched to a gene. The CDR3 loop reads CATSHTHEQGATDTQYF. The CDR3 DNA reads as TGTGCCACCAGCCACACGCACGAACAGGGGGCCACAGATACGCAGTATTTT.

The rearrangement links TRBV7-3 to TRBJ2-3; no clear D gene. V dropped 3 bases and J dropped 4 bases, with 8 bases sitting between them. The CDR3 is made up of 13 amino acids. CDR1 is SGHTA, CDR2 FQGTGA, per germline. CDR3 coding DNA: TGTGCCAGCAGCTTCGAAAGGGCAGATACGCAGTATTTT. This codes for CASSFERADTQYF.